This TCR beta chain appears in the sequencing data of a study of T cell responses to AZD1222 COVID-19 vaccine. TCRdb's copy holds only in-frame clones and misses some; the assay was immunoSEQ multiplex PCR. The sample includes roughly 270,000 clones, 85% to 95% of them seen just once. CDR1 is MNHNY, CDR2 SVGAGI, per germline (reference sequence). V lost 6 bases, J lost 8 bases, and 11 bases stayed unmatched. CDR3 length: 15 amino acids. This TCR derives from an adult who received the AZD1222 COVID-19 vaccine. J is TRBJ2-1 and V is TRBV6-6; 9 bases are a match to TRBD2. Here the sequenced sample was peripheral blood, taken 28 days after the second AZD1222 dose. In DNA form, the CDR3 reads TGTGCCAGCAGCGGCAGGGCTAGCGGGACTGATGAGCAGTTCTTC. It yields the protein CASSGRASGTDEQFF.